Reported below is one TCR beta chain. Method: immunoSEQ multiplex PCR; TCRdb's copy keeps in-frame clones and lacks some. Here the sample spans some 30,000 clones, about 90% being singletons. CDR1 is MDHEN, CDR2 SYDVKM, per germline. Trimming at V came to 6 bases and at J to 2 bases, leaving 9 bases not matched to a gene. CDR3 length equals 16 residues. The source of the sample is a study of OX40 agonist ivuxolimab in advanced cancers. This specimen consisted of CD4+ or CD8+ T cells sorted from blood, obtained in a trial of the OX40 agonist ivuxolimab. This clonotype was obtained from an adult with an advanced solid tumor such as melanoma, head and neck, liver or kidney cancer. This chain links TRBV28 with TRBJ1-5; TRBD1 matches 8 bases. Here the CDR3 DNA reads TGTGCCAGCAGGCCCCCGGACAGGGTCGGCAATCAGCCCCAGCATTTT. Protein: CASRPPDRVGNQPQHF.